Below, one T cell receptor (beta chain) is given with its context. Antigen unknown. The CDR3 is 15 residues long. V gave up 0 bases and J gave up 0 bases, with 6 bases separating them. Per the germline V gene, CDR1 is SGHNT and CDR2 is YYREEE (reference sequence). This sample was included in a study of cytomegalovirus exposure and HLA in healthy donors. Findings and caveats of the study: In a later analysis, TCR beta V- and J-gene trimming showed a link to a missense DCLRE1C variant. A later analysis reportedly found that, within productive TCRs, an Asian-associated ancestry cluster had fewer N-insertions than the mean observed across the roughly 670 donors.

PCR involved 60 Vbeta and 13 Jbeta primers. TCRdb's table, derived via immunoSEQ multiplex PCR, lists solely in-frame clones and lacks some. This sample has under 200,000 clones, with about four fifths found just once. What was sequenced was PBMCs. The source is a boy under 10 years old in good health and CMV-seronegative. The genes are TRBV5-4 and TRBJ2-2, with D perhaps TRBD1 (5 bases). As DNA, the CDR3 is TGTGCCAGCAGCTTGGCCAGGGCGAACACCGGGGAGCTGTTTTTT. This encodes CASSLARANTGELFF.